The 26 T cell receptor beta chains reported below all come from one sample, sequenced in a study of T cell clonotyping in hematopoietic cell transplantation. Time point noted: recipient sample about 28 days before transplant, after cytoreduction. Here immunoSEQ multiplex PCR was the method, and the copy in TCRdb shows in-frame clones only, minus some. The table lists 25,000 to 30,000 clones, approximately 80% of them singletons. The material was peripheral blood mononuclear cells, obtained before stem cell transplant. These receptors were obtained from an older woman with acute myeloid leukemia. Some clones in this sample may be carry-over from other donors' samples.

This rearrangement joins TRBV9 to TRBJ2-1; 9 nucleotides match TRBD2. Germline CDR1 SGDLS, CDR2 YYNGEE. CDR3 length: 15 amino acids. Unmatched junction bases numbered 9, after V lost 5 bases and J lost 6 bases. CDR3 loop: CASSSGSDRSNEQFF. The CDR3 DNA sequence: TGTGCCAGCAGTAGCGGGAGCGATAGGAGCAATGAGCAGTTCTTC.

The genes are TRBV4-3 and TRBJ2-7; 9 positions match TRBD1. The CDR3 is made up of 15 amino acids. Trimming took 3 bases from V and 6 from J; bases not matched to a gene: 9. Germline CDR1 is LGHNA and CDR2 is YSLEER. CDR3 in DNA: TGCGCCAGCAGCCATATGGGACAGGGATCTTCCGAGCAGTACTTC. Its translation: CASSHMGQGSSEQYF.

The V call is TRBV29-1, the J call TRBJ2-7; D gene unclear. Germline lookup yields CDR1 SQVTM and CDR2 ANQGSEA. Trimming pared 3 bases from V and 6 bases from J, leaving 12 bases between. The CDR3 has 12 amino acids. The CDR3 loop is CSVDGAGFEQYF. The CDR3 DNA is TGCAGCGTTGATGGTGCAGGTTTCGAGCAGTACTTC.

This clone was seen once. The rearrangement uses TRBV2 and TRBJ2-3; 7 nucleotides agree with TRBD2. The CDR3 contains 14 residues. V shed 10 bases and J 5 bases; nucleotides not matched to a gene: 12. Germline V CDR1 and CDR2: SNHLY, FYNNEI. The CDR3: CATRGGSRGDTQYF. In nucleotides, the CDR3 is TGTGCCACTCGAGGCGGGAGTAGGGGAGATACGCAGTATTTT.

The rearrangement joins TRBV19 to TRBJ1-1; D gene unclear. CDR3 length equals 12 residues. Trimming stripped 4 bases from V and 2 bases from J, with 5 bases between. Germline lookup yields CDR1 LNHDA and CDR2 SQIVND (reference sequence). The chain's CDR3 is CASSTGNTEAFF. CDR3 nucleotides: TGTGCCAGTAGTACAGGAAACACTGAAGCTTTCTTT.

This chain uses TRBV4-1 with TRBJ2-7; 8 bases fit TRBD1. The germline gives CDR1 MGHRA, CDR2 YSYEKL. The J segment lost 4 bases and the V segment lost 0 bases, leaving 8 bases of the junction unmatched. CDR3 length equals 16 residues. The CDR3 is CASSQDRQGAKYEQYF. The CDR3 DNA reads TGCGCCAGCAGCCAAGATAGGCAGGGGGCAAAATACGAGCAGTACTTC.

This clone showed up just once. Written as DNA, the CDR3 is TGTGCCAGTAAGCCTAGCGGGAGGGTGACCTATTACAATGAGCAGTTCTTC. Translating gives CASKPSGRVTYYNEQFF. The chain employs TRBV19 and TRBJ2-1; 12 nucleotides agree with TRBD2. The CDR3 sequence is 17 residues long. V dropped 7 bases and J dropped 4; count of bases not matched to a gene: 11. Germline V gives CDR1 LNHDA, CDR2 SQIVND (reference sequence).

CDR3 residues: CASSPGTGEEKLFF. CDR3 in DNA: TGTGCCAGCAGTCCCGGGACAGGGGAGGAAAAACTGTTTTTT. The V and J genes are TRBV6-4 and TRBJ1-4, with 10 nucleotides matching TRBD1. V lost 5 bases to trimming and J lost 8 bases; unmatched junction nucleotides: 5. This CDR3 has 14 residues. CDR1 and CDR2 (germline): MRHNA, SNTAGT.

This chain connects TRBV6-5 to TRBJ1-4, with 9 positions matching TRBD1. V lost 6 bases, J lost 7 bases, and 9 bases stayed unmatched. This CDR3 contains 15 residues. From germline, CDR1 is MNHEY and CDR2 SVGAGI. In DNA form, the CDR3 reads TGTGCCAGCAGACTAACGACAGGGGGGAGTGAAAAACTGTTTTTT. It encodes CASRLTTGGSEKLFF.

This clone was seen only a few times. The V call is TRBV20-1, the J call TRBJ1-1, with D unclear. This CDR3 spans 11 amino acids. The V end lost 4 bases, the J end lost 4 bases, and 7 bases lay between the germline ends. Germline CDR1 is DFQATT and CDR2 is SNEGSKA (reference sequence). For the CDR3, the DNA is TGCAGTGCTATCGACACCACTGAAGCTTTCTTT. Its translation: CSAIDTTEAFF.

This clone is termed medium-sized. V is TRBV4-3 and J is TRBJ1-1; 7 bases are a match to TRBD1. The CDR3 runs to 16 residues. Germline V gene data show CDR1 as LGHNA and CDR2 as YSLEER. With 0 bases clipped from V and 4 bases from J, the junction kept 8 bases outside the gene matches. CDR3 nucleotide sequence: TGCGCCAGCAGCCAAGATCCAGCAGGGGGAGGCACTGAAGCTTTCTTT. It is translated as CASSQDPAGGGTEAFF.

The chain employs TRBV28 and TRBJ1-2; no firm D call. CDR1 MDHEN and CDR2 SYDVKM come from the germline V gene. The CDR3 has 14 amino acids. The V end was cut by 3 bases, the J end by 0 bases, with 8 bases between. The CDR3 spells CASSLTPTNYGYTF. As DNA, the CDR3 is TGTGCCAGCAGTTTGACACCTACTAACTATGGCTACACCTTC.

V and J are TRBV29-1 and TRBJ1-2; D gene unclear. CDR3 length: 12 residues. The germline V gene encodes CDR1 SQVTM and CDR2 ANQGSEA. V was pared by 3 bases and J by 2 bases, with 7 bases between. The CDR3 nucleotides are TGCAGCGTTGACCGGGGAAACTATGGCTACACCTTC. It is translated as CSVDRGNYGYTF.

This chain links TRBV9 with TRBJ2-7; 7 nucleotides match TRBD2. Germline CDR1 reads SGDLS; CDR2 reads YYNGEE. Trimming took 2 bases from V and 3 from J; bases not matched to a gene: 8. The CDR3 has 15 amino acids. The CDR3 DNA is TGTGCCAGCAGCGTCGGGCGGGAGATCGGCTACGAGCAGTACTTC. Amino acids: CASSVGREIGYEQYF.

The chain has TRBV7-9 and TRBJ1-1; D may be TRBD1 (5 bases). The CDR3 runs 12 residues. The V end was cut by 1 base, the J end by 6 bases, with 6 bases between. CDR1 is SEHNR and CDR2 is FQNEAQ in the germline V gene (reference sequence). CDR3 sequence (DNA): TGTGCCAGCAGCTTAGGGGGCCCTGAAGCTTTCTTT. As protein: CASSLGGPEAFF.

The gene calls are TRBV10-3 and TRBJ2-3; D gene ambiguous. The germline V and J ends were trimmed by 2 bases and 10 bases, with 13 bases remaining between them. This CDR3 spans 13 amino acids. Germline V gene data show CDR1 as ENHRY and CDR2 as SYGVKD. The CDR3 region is CAISEGAGSPQYF. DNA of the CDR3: TGTGCCATCAGTGAGGGCGCAGGCAGCCCGCAGTATTTT.

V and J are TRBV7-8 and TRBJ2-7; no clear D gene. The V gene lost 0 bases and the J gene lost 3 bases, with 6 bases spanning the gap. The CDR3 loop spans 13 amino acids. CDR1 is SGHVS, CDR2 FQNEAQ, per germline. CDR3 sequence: CASSLAPDYEQYF. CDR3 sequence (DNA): TGTGCCAGCAGCTTAGCACCCGACTACGAGCAGTACTTC.

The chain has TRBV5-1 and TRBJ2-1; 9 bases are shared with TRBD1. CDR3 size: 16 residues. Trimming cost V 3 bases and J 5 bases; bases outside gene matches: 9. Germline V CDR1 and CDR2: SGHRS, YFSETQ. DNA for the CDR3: TGCGCCAGCAGCTGGGGGACAGGGCAGAGGGACAATGAGCAGTTCTTC. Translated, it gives CASSWGTGQRDNEQFF.

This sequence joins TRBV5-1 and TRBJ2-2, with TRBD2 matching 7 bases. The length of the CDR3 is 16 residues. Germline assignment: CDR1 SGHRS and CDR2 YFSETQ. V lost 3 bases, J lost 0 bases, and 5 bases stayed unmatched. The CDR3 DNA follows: TGCGCCAGCAGCTCGGAACTAGCGTCGAACACCGGGGAGCTGTTTTTT. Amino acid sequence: CASSSELASNTGELFF.

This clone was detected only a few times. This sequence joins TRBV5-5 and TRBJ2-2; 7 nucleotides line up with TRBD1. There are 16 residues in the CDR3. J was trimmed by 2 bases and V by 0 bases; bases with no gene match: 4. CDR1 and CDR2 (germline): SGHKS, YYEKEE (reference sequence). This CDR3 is CASSLEGGTNTGELFF. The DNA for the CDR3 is TGTGCCAGCAGCTTGGAAGGGGGCACAAACACCGGGGAGCTGTTTTTT.

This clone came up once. The CDR3 coding sequence is TGTGCCAGCAGCGCCATCAGCGGGGGGGCATACGAGCAGTACTTC. Translated, it gives CASSAISGGAYEQYF. This chain links TRBV7-8 with TRBJ2-7; 10 bases line up with TRBD2. The CDR3 has 15 residues. From germline, CDR1 is SGHVS and CDR2 FQNEAQ. J lost 4 bases, V lost 5 bases, and 8 bases had no gene match. Variable domain in full (rest from reference TRBV7-8 and TRBJ2-7): GAGVSQSPRYKVAKRGQDVALRCDPISGHVSLFWYQQALGQGPEFLTYFQNEAQLDKSGLPSDRFFAERPEGSVSTLKIQRTQQEDSAVYLCASSAISGGAYEQYFGPGTRLTVT.

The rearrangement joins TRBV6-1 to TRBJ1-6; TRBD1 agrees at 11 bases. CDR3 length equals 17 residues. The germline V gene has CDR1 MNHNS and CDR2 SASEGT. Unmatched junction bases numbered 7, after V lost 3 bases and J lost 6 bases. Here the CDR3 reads CASSDQPGTGGNSPLHF. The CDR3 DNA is TGTGCCAGCAGTGATCAGCCCGGGACAGGGGGTAATTCACCCCTCCACTTT.

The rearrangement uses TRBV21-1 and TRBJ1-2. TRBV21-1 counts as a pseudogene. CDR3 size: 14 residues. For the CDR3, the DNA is TGTGCCAGCAGCAGCGGACGGGGGATCTATGGCTACACCTTC. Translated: CASSSGRGIYGYTF.

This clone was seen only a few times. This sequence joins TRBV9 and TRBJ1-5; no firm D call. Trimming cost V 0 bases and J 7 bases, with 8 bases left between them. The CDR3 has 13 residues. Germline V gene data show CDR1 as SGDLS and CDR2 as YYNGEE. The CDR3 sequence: CASSVGWVQPQHF. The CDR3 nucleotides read TGTGCCAGCAGCGTAGGGTGGGTACAGCCCCAGCATTTT.

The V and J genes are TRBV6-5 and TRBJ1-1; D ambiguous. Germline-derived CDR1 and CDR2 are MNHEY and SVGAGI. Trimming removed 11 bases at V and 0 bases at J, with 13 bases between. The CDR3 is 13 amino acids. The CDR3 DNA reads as TGTGCCTCCCGGAGGAGCATGAACACTGAAGCTTTCTTT. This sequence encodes CASRRSMNTEAFF.

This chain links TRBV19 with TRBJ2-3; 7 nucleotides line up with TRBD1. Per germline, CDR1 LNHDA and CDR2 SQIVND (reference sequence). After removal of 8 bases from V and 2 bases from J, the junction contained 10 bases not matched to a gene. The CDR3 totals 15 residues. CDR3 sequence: CASGPGQIFTDTQYF. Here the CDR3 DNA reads TGTGCCAGTGGCCCGGGACAGATTTTCACAGATACGCAGTATTTT.